Many counts were recorded for the clone carrying this T cell receptor (beta chain). The target antigen is unknown. This entry belongs to a study of T cell repertoires in cytomegalovirus infection. Study details: The study used recently identified HLA-C-restricted and well-studied HLA-B-restricted CMV epitopes. Public TCR beta signatures marked donors with CMV infection and the matching HLA.

A single record per CDR3 protein comes from TCRdb applying MiXCR to the reads. The data show some 920,000 distinct CDR3 sequences, with approximately 32% seen just once and 13% held by the top ten. Study-level findings and limits: Carriers of CMV plus the relevant HLA were identified by cumulative public TCR beta family frequency.

Germline-derived CDR1 and CDR2 are SGHTA and FQGNSA. The V end was cut by 1 base, the J end by 0 bases, with 4 bases between. This CDR3 has 14 amino acids. The receptor was isolated from a human donor in good health (CMV status not recorded). Some clones in this sample may be carry-over from other donors' samples. Sequences were derived from cultured CD8+ T cells from PBMCs, sampled from culture after CMV antigen stimulation. This rearrangement joins TRBV7-2 to TRBJ2-4; D ambiguous. CDR3 DNA: TGTGCCAGCAGCTTAGTAGTAGCCAAAAACATTCAGTACTTC. It is translated as CASSLVVAKNIQYF.